The clone carrying this T cell receptor beta chain was picked up a small number of times. The antigen remains undetermined. This entry comes from a study of CD8 T cells in ankylosing spondylitis. Trimming shortened V by 1 base and J by 8 bases, and 17 bases separated the two germline ends. Germline V gene sequence: CDR1 SGHTA, CDR2 FQGNSA. The CDR3 consists of 15 residues. By quantitative 5'-RACE with molecular barcodes, the TCR beta libraries were made. Each CDR3 protein is one row after TCRdb ran MiXCR on the 5' RACE reads. Found here are hundreds of thousands of distinct CDR3 sequences, approximately 11% of them singletons; the top ten hold approximately 6.3%. Whole-study findings and limits: Disease-associated clonotypes exhibited CD8+ identity and were relatively infrequent in peripheral blood. Ankylosing spondylitis blood seemed to carry a telltale TCR beta motif made of under ten highly homologous variants. Disease-associated clones were reportedly significantly overrepresented in matched ankylosing spondylitis synovial fluid.

Sequencing used blood, either unsorted or a sorted T cell fraction (not recorded which). The source of this sequence is a male donor with ankylosing spondylitis. This chain connects TRBV7-2 to TRBJ1-2; D gene unclear. The CDR3 sequence: CASSLGRVDVAGYTF. The CDR3 DNA follows: TGTGCCAGCAGCTTAGGCCGAGTAGATGTTGCGGGCTACACCTTC.